These 10 T cell receptor beta chains share one sample of origin, sequenced in a study of monozygotic twins with inflammatory bowel disease. TCRdb reworked the 5' RACE reads into one entry per CDR3 protein, no DNA. This sample contains over 200,000 distinct CDR3 sequences. The sequenced material came from blood. The receptors stem from a human donor with ulcerative colitis or Crohn's disease, or a healthy co-twin of an affected twin (not recorded which).

V is TRBV7-6 and J is TRBJ2-7; TCRdb's D gene call, TRBD1, goes unchecked for lack of DNA. There are 15 residues in the CDR3. Germline CDR1 SGHVS, CDR2 FNYEAQ. The CDR3 spells CASSLGQGVAYEQYF. Drawing the rest from reference TRBV7-6 and TRBJ2-7, the complete variable domain is GAGVSQSPRYKVTKRGQDVALRCDPISGHVSLYWYRQALGQGPEFLTYFNYEAQQDKSGLPNDRFSAERPEGSISTLTIQRTEQRDSAMYRCASSLGQGVAYEQYFGPGTRLTVT.

This chain links TRBV20-1 with TRBJ2-3; the TCRdb call, TRBD2, lacks DNA for checking. The CDR3 covers 14 residues. Germline V CDR1 and CDR2: DFQATT, SNEGSKA (reference sequence). CDR3 sequence reads: CSASLAGWPDTQYF.

The V call is TRBV6-2 or TRBV6-3, the J call TRBJ2-1; TCRdb's assignment of TRBD2 cannot be checked, as there is no DNA. CDR3 length: 14 amino acids. Germline values: CDR1 MNHEY, CDR2 SVGEGT. This CDR3 reads CASTPQPIYNEQFF.

The rearrangement joins TRBV7-8 to TRBJ2-7. Germline CDR1 reads SGHVS; CDR2 reads FQNEAQ. This CDR3 spans 12 amino acids. CDR3 amino acids: CASSMSNYEQYF.

The rearrangement joins TRBV4-1 to TRBJ2-5; the D gene TCRdb calls, TRBD1, cannot be checked with no DNA. This CDR3 has 16 amino acids. Germline-derived CDR1 and CDR2 are MGHRA and YSYEKL. The CDR3 region is CASSPNPGGFGETQYF.

This clonotype is called medium-sized based on its frequency. The chain carries TRBV7-6 and TRBJ2-1; TCRdb reports TRBD2, a call that lacks DNA to check it against. Germline CDR1 reads SGHVS; CDR2 reads FNYEAQ. The CDR3 is 14 residues long. The CDR3 sequence is CASSSTTGRNEQFF.

The J gene is TRBJ2-6, the V gene TRBV11-1; TCRdb gives TRBD1 as the D gene, but with no DNA this cannot be confirmed. CDR3 size: 19 residues. The V gene's germline CDR1 is SGHAT and CDR2 FQDESV (reference sequence). The CDR3 loop is CASSPVLGTESSGANVLTF.

The chain has TRBV5-1 and TRBJ2-4; with no DNA, the TCRdb D assignment of TRBD2 cannot be verified. Germline CDR1 is SGHRS and CDR2 is YFSETQ. CDR3 size: 16 residues. CDR3 loop: CASSPKEASPRDIQYF.

V and J are TRBV5-1 and TRBJ2-7; TCRdb lists TRBD1, though no DNA is available to test this call. Per germline, CDR1 SGHRS and CDR2 YFSETQ. The CDR3 is 16 residues long. The CDR3 sequence is CASTPSPGTGTYEQYF.

The chain has TRBV19 and TRBJ2-7; TCRdb calls TRBD2, which cannot be checked without DNA. The CDR3 has 13 residues. Germline values: CDR1 LNHDA, CDR2 SQIVND (reference sequence). The CDR3 reads CASKLAGPYEQYF.